One sample yielded the 15 T cell receptor beta chains listed below, sequenced in a study of human thymus T cells. The data were produced by immunoSEQ multiplex PCR, yet TCRdb's version contains in-frame clones alone and is incomplete. The table shows some 120,000 clones, with 90% to 95% occurring only once. Resections were taken during corrective heart surgery, and the thymus tissue came from these. Specimen: thymus tissue. All receptors come from a boy less than two years old with a congenital heart defect but otherwise immunologically healthy.

The J gene is TRBJ2-6, the V gene TRBV19; the D gene is possibly TRBD2 (5 bases). The germline V gene encodes CDR1 LNHDA and CDR2 SQIVND (reference sequence). The CDR3 extends over 13 amino acids. V was pared by 3 bases and J by 9 bases, with 9 bases between. This chain's CDR3 is CASSMRVDNVLTF. The CDR3 DNA reads as TGTGCCAGTAGTATGAGGGTCGACAACGTCCTGACTTTC.

This clone showed up just once. This chain connects TRBV23-1 to TRBJ2-5, with D perhaps TRBD2 (6 bases). TRBV23-1 is noted as an ORF with a role that remains uncertain. V dropped 10 bases and J dropped 5 bases, with 14 bases sitting between them. The CDR3 covers 12 residues. The CDR3 DNA is TGCGCCACCTGGAGGGATCGGGAGACCCAGTACTTC. It specifies CATWRDRETQYF.

The rearrangement uses TRBV4-3 and TRBJ1-2; 8 bases fit TRBD1. Germline-derived CDR1 and CDR2 are LGHNA and YSLEER. There are 17 residues in the CDR3. The trim removed 0 bases at V and 4 bases at J, leaving 10 bases unmatched. In DNA form, the CDR3 reads TGCGCCAGCAGCCAAGATGAGGGGGGACAGGCATTCTATGGCTACACCTTC. This gives the protein CASSQDEGGQAFYGYTF.

The J gene is TRBJ2-7, the V gene TRBV7-8; D tentatively fits TRBD1 or TRBD2 (5 bases each). The CDR3 has 15 amino acids. CDR1 SGHVS and CDR2 FQNEAQ come from the germline V gene. Between the trimmed V and J ends, which lost 0 bases and 5 bases, there was a span of 14 bases. CDR3 coding DNA: TGTGCCAGCAGCTTAGCGGGGGTAGGGATAGACGAGCAGTACTTC. It yields the protein CASSLAGVGIDEQYF.

The chain uses TRBV5-4 and TRBJ2-5, with D hard to call. The CDR3 has 13 amino acids. Germline V CDR1 and CDR2: SGHNT, YYREEE (reference sequence). V dropped 4 bases and J dropped 5 bases, with 12 bases sitting between them. The CDR3 region has the DNA TGTGCCAGCAGCGGACCCCGGTACGAGACCCAGTACTTC. Protein sequence: CASSGPRYETQYF.

The chain joins TRBV5-1 to TRBJ2-7; 8 positions match TRBD1. CDR3 length: 19 amino acids. V gave up 1 base and J gave up 2 bases; unmatched junction bases: 17. The germline V gene has CDR1 SGHRS and CDR2 YFSETQ. The CDR3 nucleotides read TGCGCCAGCAGCTTGCACCCAGGGGGCCCCGCCTGGCCTACCTACGAGCAGTACTTC. As protein: CASSLHPGGPAWPTYEQYF.

For the CDR3, the DNA is TGCGCCAGCAGCCAAGCATCAAGAGGGGCATCCTCTGGAAACACCATATATTTT. Protein sequence: CASSQASRGASSGNTIYF. The chain carries TRBV4-3 and TRBJ1-3; possible D gene TRBD1, 5 bases. V was cut by 1 base and J by 0 bases, with 16 bases left in between. There are 18 residues in the CDR3. From germline, CDR1 is LGHNA and CDR2 YSLEER.

The CDR3 DNA is TGTGCCAGCAGCTTGACAACCGGGGAGCTGTTTTTT. It yields the protein CASSLTTGELFF. This chain links TRBV5-4 with TRBJ2-2; D ambiguous. The CDR3 spans 12 residues. V was clipped by 1 base and J by 5 bases, with 3 bases between them. The germline CDR1 and CDR2 sequences are SGHNT and YYREEE (reference sequence).

CDR3 DNA: TGCGCCAGCAGCCAATCAGCGGGGGCCCAAGAGACCCAGTACTTC. This gives the protein CASSQSAGAQETQYF. V usage is TRBV4-1 and J usage is TRBJ2-5; TRBD2 matches at 8 bases. Germline CDR1 is MGHRA and CDR2 is YSYEKL. There are 15 residues in the CDR3. Trimming at V came to 2 bases and at J to 1 base, leaving 3 bases not matched to a gene.

The chain carries TRBV4-1 and TRBJ2-7; TRBD1 agrees at 10 bases. Germline V gives CDR1 MGHRA, CDR2 YSYEKL. V lost 8 bases and J lost 4; bases outside the gene matches: 8. The CDR3 runs to 14 residues. CDR3 region: CASASGQGGYEQYF. The CDR3 DNA sequence: TGCGCCAGCGCCTCTGGACAGGGGGGATACGAGCAGTACTTC.

The chain employs TRBV9 and TRBJ2-3, with D possibly matching TRBD1 (5 bases). This CDR3 contains 12 residues. With 0 bases removed from V and 10 bases from J, the gap between germline ends came to 9 bases. Looked up from germline, CDR1 is SGDLS and CDR2 is YYNGEE. DNA for the CDR3: TGTGCCAGCAGCGTAGGTGTAGGGGCGCAGTATTTT. It translates to CASSVGVGAQYF.

V and J are TRBV5-6 and TRBJ2-4; D call uncertain. Germline V lookup: CDR1 SGHDT, CDR2 YYEEEE. Trimming stripped 4 bases from V and 4 bases from J, with 15 bases between. This CDR3 spans 15 amino acids. CDR3 nucleotide sequence: TGTGCCAGCAGCCCCTGGGGTAGAAGTAAAAACATTCAGTACTTC. As protein: CASSPWGRSKNIQYF.

The chain uses TRBV27 and TRBJ2-7; tentative D call: TRBD1 (6 bases). The V gene lost 3 bases and the J gene lost 4 bases, with 10 bases spanning the gap. The germline CDR1 and CDR2 sequences are MNHEY and SMNVEV (reference sequence). This CDR3 contains 13 residues. CDR3 sequence (DNA): TGTGCCAGCAGTTTCGGGACACCGTACGAGCAGTACTTC. Its protein is CASSFGTPYEQYF.

The chain has TRBV19 and TRBJ2-5, with D tentatively TRBD1 or TRBD2 (5 bases each). The CDR3 covers 15 residues. Germline loops: CDR1 LNHDA, CDR2 SQIVND (reference sequence). The V end was cut by 9 bases, the J end by 4 bases, with 21 bases between. CDR3 loop: CASTSGTNPGETQYF. CDR3 nucleotides: TGTGCCAGCACTTCCGGGACCAACCCTGGAGAGACCCAGTACTTC.

The chain recombines TRBV28 with TRBJ2-7, with D perhaps being TRBD1 or TRBD2 (6 bases each). Trimming shortened V by 10 bases and J by 3 bases, and 22 bases separated the two germline ends. This CDR3 comprises 15 residues. From germline, CDR1 is MDHEN and CDR2 SYDVKM. The CDR3 sequence: CATATGAALDYEQYF. The CDR3 DNA reads as TGTGCCACCGCAACGGGGGCAGCTCTGGACTACGAGCAGTACTTC.